Listed here are 10 T cell receptor beta chains from one sample, sequenced in a study of Graves' ophthalmopathy and Graves' hyperthyroidism. Investigators amplified TCR beta CDR3 regions from RNA transcripts. RT-PCR was first run with HTBI primers, then multiplex PCR in a second round. Using its own MiXCR run on the multiplex PCR reads, TCRdb lists one record per CDR3 protein. Among roughly 230,000 distinct CDR3 sequences listed, roughly 21% were seen once. The material sequenced was peripheral blood. These TCRs come from a woman in her forties or fifties with Graves' ophthalmopathy.

This clonotype was observed many times. This rearrangement joins TRBV12-3 or TRBV12-4 to TRBJ1-1; TRBD1 agrees at 8 bases. This CDR3 spans 15 amino acids. Trimming took 3 bases from V and 3 from J; bases not matched to a gene: 6. The CDR3 DNA sequence: TGTGCCAGCAGTTTTTATACAGGGGGACACACTGAAGCTTTCTTT. It specifies CASSFYTGGHTEAFF.

This clonotype appeared many times. The gene calls are TRBV28 and TRBJ2-5; D tentatively reads TRBD1 or TRBD2 (5 bases each). V lost 2 bases and J 5 bases, leaving 18 bases between the germline ends. This CDR3 contains 16 residues. Germline values: CDR1 MDHEN, CDR2 SYDVKM. CDR3 region: CASSLGGWTTQETQYF. CDR3 bases: TGTGCCAGCAGTTTAGGGGGTTGGACCACTCAGGAGACCCAGTACTTC.

This clonotype has ten or more counts. The genes are TRBV12-3 or TRBV12-4 and TRBJ2-5, with 9 bases identical to TRBD2. After removal of 0 bases from V and 4 bases from J, the junction contained 3 bases not matched to a gene. This CDR3 region has 15 residues. The DNA of the CDR3 is TGTGCCAGCAGTTTAGCAGCGGGAGGAGGAGAGACCCAGTACTTC. This sequence encodes CASSLAAGGGETQYF.

V and J are TRBV6-1 and TRBJ1-1; D may be TRBD1 (6 bases). Between the trimmed V and J ends, which lost 3 bases and 4 bases, there was a span of 6 bases. Looked up from germline, CDR1 is MNHNS and CDR2 is SASEGT. CDR3 size: 12 residues. The CDR3: CASSDRGTEAFF. The CDR3 DNA is TGTGCCAGCAGTGACAGGGGCACTGAAGCTTTCTTT.

There are many counts of this clonotype. V and J are TRBV19 and TRBJ2-1, with a possible D match to TRBD2 (6 bases). CDR3 size: 16 residues. CDR1 is LNHDA and CDR2 is SQIVND in the germline V gene (reference sequence). V lost 3 bases to trimming and J lost 6 bases, with 18 bases between them. Written as DNA, the CDR3 is TGTGCCAGTAGTATCTCTACGTCCCGGAGGGCCAATGAGCAGTTCTTC. Translation gives CASSISTSRRANEQFF. Variable domain in full (rest from reference TRBV19 and TRBJ2-1): DGGITQSPKYLFRKEGQNVTLSCEQNLNHDAMYWYRQDPGQGLRLIYYSQIVNDFQKGDIAEGYSVSREKKESFPLTVTSAQKNPTAFYLCASSISTSRRANEQFFGPGTRLTVL.

This clonotype came up a few times. The rearrangement uses TRBV13 and TRBJ2-2; 9 bases line up with TRBD2. The germline V gene has CDR1 PRHDT and CDR2 FYEKMQ (reference sequence). J lost 8 bases, V lost 2 bases, and 15 bases had no gene match. The CDR3 loop spans 18 amino acids. DNA for the CDR3: TGTGCCAGCAGCTTAAGGCCTAGCGGGACGAAAAGGGGAGGGGAGCTGTTTTTT. Translating gives CASSLRPSGTKRGGELFF. Variable domain in full (rest from reference TRBV13 and TRBJ2-2): AAGVIQSPRHLIKEKRETATLKCYPIPRHDTVYWYQQGPGQDPQFLISFYEKMQSDKGSIPDRFSAQQFSDYHSELNMSSLELGDSALYFCASSLRPSGTKRGGELFFGEGSRLTVL.

The chain couples TRBV7-2 to TRBJ2-2, with D tentatively TRBD2 (5 bases). The CDR3 runs 14 residues. Trimming cost V 7 bases and J 0 bases, with 9 bases left between them. Germline CDR1 SGHTA, CDR2 FQGNSA. The CDR3 spells CASTAGANTGELFF. The CDR3 DNA reads TGTGCCAGCACCGCCGGGGCGAACACCGGGGAGCTGTTTTTT.

This clonotype has at least ten counts. The chain recombines TRBV20-1 with TRBJ2-7; the match to TRBD1 covers 8 bases. The CDR3 contains 13 residues. The germline V gene encodes CDR1 DFQATT and CDR2 SNEGSKA (reference sequence). In nucleotides, the CDR3 is TGCAGCGTGGACAGGGATAATTCCTACGAGCAGTACTTC. Translated, it gives CSVDRDNSYEQYF.

There are many counts of this clonotype. The V call is TRBV6-5, the J call TRBJ2-7; the D gene is possibly TRBD1 (6 bases). Trimming left V 6 bases short and J 3 bases short, with 12 bases between. CDR1 and CDR2 from the germline V gene are MNHEY and SVGAGI. This CDR3 has 13 residues. In DNA form, the CDR3 reads TGTGCCAGCAGGGCCACAGGGTACTACGAGCAGTACTTC. It is translated as CASRATGYYEQYF.

This clonotype was observed a few times. This rearrangement joins TRBV5-5 to TRBJ2-2; TRBD2 might be the D (5 bases). Germline V gives CDR1 SGHKS, CDR2 YYEKEE (reference sequence). Deletions cut 0 bases from V and 5 bases from J, with 11 bases between. CDR3 length: 15 residues. The CDR3: CASSLVRGGTGELFF. DNA for the CDR3: TGTGCCAGCAGCTTGGTACGGGGTGGTACCGGGGAGCTGTTTTTT.